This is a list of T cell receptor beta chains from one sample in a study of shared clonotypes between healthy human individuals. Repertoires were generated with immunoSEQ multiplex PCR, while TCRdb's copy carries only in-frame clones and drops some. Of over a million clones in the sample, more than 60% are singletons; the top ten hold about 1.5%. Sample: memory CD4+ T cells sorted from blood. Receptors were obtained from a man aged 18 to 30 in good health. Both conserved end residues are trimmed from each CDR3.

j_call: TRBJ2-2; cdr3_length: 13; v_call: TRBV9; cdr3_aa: ASRGTSGKTGELF
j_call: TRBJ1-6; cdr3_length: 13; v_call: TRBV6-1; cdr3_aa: ASSEGDTYNSPLH
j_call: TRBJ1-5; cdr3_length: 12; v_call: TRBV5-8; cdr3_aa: ASSSFNSNQPQH
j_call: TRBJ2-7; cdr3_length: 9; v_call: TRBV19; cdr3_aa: ASGLSYEQY
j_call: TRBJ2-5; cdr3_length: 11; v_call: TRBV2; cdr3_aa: ASSMDLGETQY
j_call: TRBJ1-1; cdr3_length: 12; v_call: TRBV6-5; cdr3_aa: ASGTLGVFTEAF
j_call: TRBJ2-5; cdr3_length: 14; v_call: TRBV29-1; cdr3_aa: SVEDPGQGGRETQY
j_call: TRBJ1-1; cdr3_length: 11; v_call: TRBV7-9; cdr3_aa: AIMGSQNTEAF
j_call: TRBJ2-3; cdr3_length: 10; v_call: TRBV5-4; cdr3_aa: ASRGGGDTQY
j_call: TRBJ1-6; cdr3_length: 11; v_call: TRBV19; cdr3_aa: ATSALSNSPLH
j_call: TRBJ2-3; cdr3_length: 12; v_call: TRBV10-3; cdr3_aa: AISLDRVSDTQY
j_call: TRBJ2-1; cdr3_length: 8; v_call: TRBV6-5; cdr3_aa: ASGHNEQF
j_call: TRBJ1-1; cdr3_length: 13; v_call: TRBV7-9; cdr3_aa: ASSLGTGMNTEAF
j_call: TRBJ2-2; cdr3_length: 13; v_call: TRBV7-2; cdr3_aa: ASRVAHTNTGELF
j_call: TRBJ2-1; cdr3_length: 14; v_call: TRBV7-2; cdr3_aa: ASSLAGGGRYNEQF
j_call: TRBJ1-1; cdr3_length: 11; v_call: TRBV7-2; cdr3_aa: ASSPKGNTEAF
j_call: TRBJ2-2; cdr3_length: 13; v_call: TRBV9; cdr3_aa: ASSAILRGTGELF
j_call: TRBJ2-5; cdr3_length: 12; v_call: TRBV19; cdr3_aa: ASSTGLAGVSQY
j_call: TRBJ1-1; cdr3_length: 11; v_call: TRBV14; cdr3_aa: ASSQDPTTEAF
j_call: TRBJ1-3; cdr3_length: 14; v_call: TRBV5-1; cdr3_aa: ASSSQGGYSGNTIY
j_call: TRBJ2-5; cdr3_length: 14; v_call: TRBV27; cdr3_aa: ASSPRLAGGGETQY
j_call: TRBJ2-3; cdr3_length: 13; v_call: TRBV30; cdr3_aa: AWSKLLANMGTQY
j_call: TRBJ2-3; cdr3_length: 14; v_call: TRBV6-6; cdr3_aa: ASRQRTSGGTDTQY
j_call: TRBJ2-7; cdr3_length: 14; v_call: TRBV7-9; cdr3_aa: ASSFSSGQGSYEQY
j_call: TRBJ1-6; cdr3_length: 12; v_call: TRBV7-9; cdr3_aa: ASSLSRGNSPLH
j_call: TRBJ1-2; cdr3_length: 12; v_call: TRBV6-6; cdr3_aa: ASSYQGQGSGYT
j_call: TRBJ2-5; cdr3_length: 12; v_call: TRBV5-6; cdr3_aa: ASRPAAGVETQY
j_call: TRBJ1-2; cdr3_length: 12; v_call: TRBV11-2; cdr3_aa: ASSLPGSRWGYT
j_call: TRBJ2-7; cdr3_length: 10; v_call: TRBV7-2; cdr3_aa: ASSPTPYEQY
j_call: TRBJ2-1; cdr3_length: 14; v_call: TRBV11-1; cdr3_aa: ASSYRASSSYNEQF
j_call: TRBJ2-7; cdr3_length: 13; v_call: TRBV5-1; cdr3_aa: ASSLRGGGSLEQY
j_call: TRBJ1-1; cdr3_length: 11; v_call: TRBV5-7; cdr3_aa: ASSLAGATEAF
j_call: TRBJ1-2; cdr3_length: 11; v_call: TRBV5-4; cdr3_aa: ASSLGQDYGYT
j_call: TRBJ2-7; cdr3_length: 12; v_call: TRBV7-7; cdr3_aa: ASSLNSDSYEQY
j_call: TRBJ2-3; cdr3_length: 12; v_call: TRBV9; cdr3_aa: ASRGLAVTDTQY
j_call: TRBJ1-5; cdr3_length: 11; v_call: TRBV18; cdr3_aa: ASSPSHNQPQH
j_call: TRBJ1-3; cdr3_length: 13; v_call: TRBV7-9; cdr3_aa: ASSPNSIFGNTIY
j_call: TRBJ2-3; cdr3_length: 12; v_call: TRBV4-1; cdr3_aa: ASSLGGRVDTQY
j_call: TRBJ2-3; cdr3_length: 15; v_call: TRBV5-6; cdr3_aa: ASSSILAGVGSDTQY
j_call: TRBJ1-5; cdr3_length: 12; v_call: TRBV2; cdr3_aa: ATDRQGQGQPQH
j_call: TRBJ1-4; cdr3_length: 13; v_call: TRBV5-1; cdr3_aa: ASSLSGLSNEKLF
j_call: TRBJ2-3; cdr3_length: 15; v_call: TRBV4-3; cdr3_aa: ASSPKLDRVRTDTQY
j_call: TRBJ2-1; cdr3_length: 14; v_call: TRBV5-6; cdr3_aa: ASSRGQVLSYNEQF
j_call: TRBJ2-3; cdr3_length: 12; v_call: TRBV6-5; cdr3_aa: ASSLLGGTDTQY
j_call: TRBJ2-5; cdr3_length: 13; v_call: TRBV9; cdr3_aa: ASSGAGGHQETQY
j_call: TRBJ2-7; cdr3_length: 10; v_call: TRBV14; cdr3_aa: ASSPGAYEQY
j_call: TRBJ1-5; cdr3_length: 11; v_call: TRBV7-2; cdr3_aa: ASSLTGDQPQH
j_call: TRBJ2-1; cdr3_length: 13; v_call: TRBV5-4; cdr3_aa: ASSLGGAHYNEQF
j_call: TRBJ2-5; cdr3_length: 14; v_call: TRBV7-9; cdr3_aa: ASSPGRGQGGETQY